This T cell receptor (beta chain) was documented in a study of T cells in Graves' hyperthyroidism and ophthalmopathy. On the study more broadly: Specimen type is peripheral blood, collected at initial diagnosis prior to any treatment.

The germline gives CDR1 SGDLS, CDR2 YYNGEE. The CDR3 runs 16 residues. With 5 bases clipped from V and 5 bases from J, the junction kept 10 bases outside the gene matches. Study-wide results and caveats: Stable hyperthyroidism was separated from ophthalmopathy by a model based on 13 V-J features. Most clonotypes expanded in thyroid above 0.001 were likewise present in blood.

Details on this clonotype: Its antigen is as yet unknown.

Individuals with ophthalmopathy presented a Clinical Activity Score of at least 3, a NOSPECS grade of at least 4 and a duration under 3 months. The CDR3 regions of TCR beta were amplified from RNA transcripts. First-round RT-PCR targeting the TCR CDR3 was performed with the HTBI primer set. MiXCR was run by TCRdb on the multiplex PCR reads, yielding one entry per CDR3 protein. Here the sample spans around 360,000 distinct CDR3 sequences, about 15% being singletons. Sequenced input: blood. This TCR was recovered from a woman aged 60-75 years with Graves' ophthalmopathy. The chain recombines TRBV9 with TRBJ2-5, with 12 bases fitting TRBD2. For the CDR3, the DNA is TGTGCCAGCAGTCAGGGACTAGCGGGTGTTTCGGAGACCCAGTACTTC. It specifies CASSQGLAGVSETQYF.